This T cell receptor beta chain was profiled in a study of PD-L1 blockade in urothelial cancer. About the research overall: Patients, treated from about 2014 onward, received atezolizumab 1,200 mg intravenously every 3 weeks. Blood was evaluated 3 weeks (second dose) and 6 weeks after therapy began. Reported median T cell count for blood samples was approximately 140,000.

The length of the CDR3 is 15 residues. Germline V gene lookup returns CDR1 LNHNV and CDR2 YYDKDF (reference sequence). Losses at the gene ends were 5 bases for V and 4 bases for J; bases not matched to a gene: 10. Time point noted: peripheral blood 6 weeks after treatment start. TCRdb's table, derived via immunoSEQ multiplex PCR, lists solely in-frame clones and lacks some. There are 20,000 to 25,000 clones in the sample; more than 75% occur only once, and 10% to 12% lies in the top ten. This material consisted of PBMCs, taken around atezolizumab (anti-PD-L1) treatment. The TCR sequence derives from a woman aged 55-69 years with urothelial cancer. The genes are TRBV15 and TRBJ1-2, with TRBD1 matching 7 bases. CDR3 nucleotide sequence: TGTGCCACCAGCGCCGCAGGGGGTCTTGGCTATGGCTACACCTTC. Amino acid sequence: CATSAAGGLGYGYTF. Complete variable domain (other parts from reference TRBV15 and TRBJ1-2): DAMVIQNPRYQVTQFGKPVTLSCSQTLNHNVMYWYQQKSSQAPKLLFHYYDKDFNNEADTPDNFQSRRPNTSFCFLDIRSPGLGDTAMYLCATSAAGGLGYGYTFGSGTRLTVV.